The 16 T cell receptor beta chains listed next were all sequenced from one sample in a study of T cells after yellow fever vaccination. TCRdb re-analysed the 5' RACE reads in MiXCR, keeping a single row per CDR3 protein. The sample records 300,000 to 400,000 distinct CDR3 sequences, approximately 12% being singletons. Sample: CD4+ T cells sorted from PBMCs, taken 15 days after the yellow fever booster vaccination. The receptor source for this set is a young man who received the YFV17D yellow fever vaccine.

This clonotype was seen ten or more times. This rearrangement joins TRBV5-8 to TRBJ2-7; tentative D call: TRBD1 (6 bases). V lost 5 bases and J lost 4, with 19 bases in between. Germline CDR1 and CDR2: SGHTS and YDEGEE. This CDR3 has 15 residues. CDR3 sequence reads: CASRPGVGALYEQYF. The CDR3 DNA follows: TGTGCCAGCAGACCAGGGGTCGGGGCTTTGTACGAGCAGTACTTC.

This clonotype was counted a few times. V is TRBV3-1 and J is TRBJ2-5; D call uncertain. The CDR3 sequence is 15 residues long. The V gene's germline CDR1 is LGHDT and CDR2 YNNKEL (reference sequence). Trimming shortened V by 0 bases and J by 4 bases, and 12 bases separated the two germline ends. CDR3 residues: CASSQDRMGRETQYF. CDR3 nucleotide sequence: TGTGCCAGCAGCCAAGATAGGATGGGCCGAGAGACCCAGTACTTC.

CDR3 DNA sequence: TGTGCCAGCGGGGCTAGCGGGGTGAACACCGGGGAGCTGTTTTTT. Translating it yields CASGASGVNTGELFF. V usage is TRBV7-9 and J usage is TRBJ2-2; TRBD2 aligns across 9 bases. The V segment lost 8 bases and the J segment 1 base; nucleotides outside the gene matches: 5. The CDR3 is 15 residues long. The V gene's germline CDR1 is SEHNR and CDR2 FQNEAQ (reference sequence).

This clonotype turned up a few times. The chain combines TRBV3-1 with TRBJ1-3; D is perhaps TRBD1 (5 bases). The V gene's germline CDR1 is LGHDT and CDR2 YNNKEL (reference sequence). The CDR3 totals 15 residues. Trimming stripped 3 bases from V and 5 bases from J, with 14 bases between. The CDR3 here is CASSHTTGDRNTIYF. CDR3 in DNA: TGTGCCAGCAGCCACACTACAGGAGACCGAAACACCATATATTTT.

This chain uses TRBV6-2 or TRBV6-3 with TRBJ2-7; no clear D gene. V gave up 5 bases and J gave up 5 bases, with 7 bases separating them. The CDR3 loop spans 11 amino acids. The germline CDR1 and CDR2 sequences are MNHEY and SVGEGT. The CDR3 sequence: CASSHYNEQYF. The CDR3 region has the DNA TGTGCCAGCAGTCACTACAACGAGCAGTACTTC.

This clonotype showed up just a few times. The chain employs TRBV27 and TRBJ2-5, with D perhaps matching TRBD2 (5 bases). The V end lost 7 bases, the J end lost 0 bases, and 21 bases lay between the germline ends. This CDR3 is 17 amino acids long. Looked up from germline, CDR1 is MNHEY and CDR2 is SMNVEV (reference sequence). This CDR3 reads CASTPRETVNYQETQYF. The CDR3 nucleotides read TGTGCCAGCACCCCCCGGGAAACTGTCAATTACCAAGAGACCCAGTACTTC.

This chain links TRBV5-4 with TRBJ2-3; D may be TRBD1 (5 bases). V was pared by 2 bases and J by 5 bases, with 15 bases between. The CDR3 runs to 15 residues. Germline CDR1 SGHNT, CDR2 YYREEE (reference sequence). In DNA form, the CDR3 reads TGTGCCAGCAGCTTAGACAGCGAGTCGATAGATACGCAGTATTTT. The encoded protein is CASSLDSESIDTQYF.

Only a few counts were recorded for this clonotype. The genes are TRBV7-9 and TRBJ1-5; 10 bases are a match to TRBD1. Trimming cost V 4 bases and J 2 bases; bases outside gene matches: 5. This CDR3 is built from 16 residues. From germline, CDR1 is SEHNR and CDR2 FQNEAQ (reference sequence). The CDR3 bases are TGTGCCAGCAGCTGGTGGGGACAGGGGCGCAATCAGCCCCAGCATTTT. Its protein is CASSWWGQGRNQPQHF.

V gene TRBV5-1 combines with J gene TRBJ2-1, with D uncertain. Germline CDR1 and CDR2: SGHRS and YFSETQ. Trimming cost V 5 bases and J 0 bases, with 15 bases left between them. The CDR3 loop spans 16 amino acids. DNA of the CDR3: TGCGCCAGCAGGCCGCCGGGCCTGGGCTCCTACAATGAGCAGTTCTTC. The encoded protein is CASRPPGLGSYNEQFF.

V usage is TRBV29-1 and J usage is TRBJ2-2, with D hard to call. Germline values: CDR1 SQVTM, CDR2 ANQGSEA. This CDR3 contains 13 residues. Trimming stripped 6 bases from V and 0 bases from J, with 8 bases between. The CDR3: CSVSQTNTGELFF. The CDR3 DNA reads as TGCAGCGTATCACAGACGAACACCGGGGAGCTGTTTTTT.

Remarks on this clonotype: As the CDR3 is not closed by the conserved phenylalanine or tryptophan, this likely results from a read error. The chain carries TRBV11-2 and TRBJ2-1; maybe TRBD2 (5 bases). V lost 3 bases, J lost 10 bases, and 10 bases lay in between. CDR3 length: 12 amino acids. The germline V gene encodes CDR1 SGHAT and CDR2 FQNNGV. The CDR3 region is CASSFESGEQFY. In nucleotides, the CDR3 is TGTGCCAGCAGCTTTGAATCGGGAGAGCAGTTCTAC.

This clonotype was found a few times. V is TRBV11-2 and J is TRBJ1-1, with a tentative D call TRBD1 (5 bases). Trimming took 5 bases from V and 4 from J, leaving 14 bases between them. Germline CDR1 and CDR2: SGHAT and FQNNGV. The CDR3 consists of 14 residues. For the CDR3, the DNA is TGTGCCAGCAGCGCCCGGGGGGGATTCACTGAAGCTTTCTTT. Its protein product is CASSARGGFTEAFF.

This clonotype was detected only a few times. The V call is TRBV5-5, the J call TRBJ2-1; 7 bases align to TRBD1. The length of the CDR3 is 12 residues. The J segment lost 8 bases and the V segment lost 5 bases, leaving 4 bases of the junction unmatched. Germline values: CDR1 SGHKS, CDR2 YYEKEE (reference sequence). The CDR3 loop reads CASRRQGDEQFF. The CDR3 DNA is TGTGCCAGCAGACGACAGGGCGATGAGCAGTTCTTC.

This clonotype was seen repeatedly, ten times or more. The rearrangement links TRBV5-1 to TRBJ2-3, with 7 nucleotides matching TRBD1. In germline, CDR1 is SGHRS, CDR2 YFSETQ. The V gene end was trimmed by 0 bases and the J gene end by 0 bases; junction bases not matched to a gene: 1. There are 15 residues in the CDR3. CDR3 residues: CASSLAGQSTDTQYF. The DNA of the CDR3 is TGCGCCAGCAGCTTGGCGGGACAGAGCACAGATACGCAGTATTTT.

The chain joins TRBV7-9 to TRBJ2-7, with D possibly being TRBD1 (6 bases). V was pared by 5 bases and J by 5 bases, with 19 bases between. CDR3 length: 15 residues. CDR1 SEHNR and CDR2 FQNEAQ come from the germline V gene (reference sequence). CDR3: CASSEDRGLPHEQYV. CDR3 DNA sequence: TGTGCCAGCAGCGAGGACAGAGGACTTCCCCACGAGCAGTACGTC.

V usage is TRBV6-6 and J usage is TRBJ2-7; the D gene is possibly TRBD1 (7 bases). Trimming cost V 2 bases and J 3 bases, with 11 bases left between them. The CDR3 loop spans 14 amino acids. Germline CDR1 MNHNY, CDR2 SVGAGI (reference sequence). The CDR3 DNA sequence: TGTGCCAGCAGTTACAACAGGGGAGGCTACGAGCAGTACGTC. Amino acid sequence: CASSYNRGGYEQYV.